The 14 T cell receptor beta chains below all came from one sample that was sequenced in a study of OX40 agonist ivuxolimab in advanced cancers. Library preparation employed the immunoSEQ multiplex PCR assay. Imported from immuneACCESS, the table was reduced by TCRdb to in-frame sequences with V and J called. These copies leave out some clones; in studies compared against another copy, an unresolved V gene accounts for under half, and the cause of the remainder is not known. This sample lists tens of thousands of clones; 80% to 90% were detected once. The ten most abundant clones make up around 0.75% of the sample. Sequencing was performed on CD4+ or CD8+ T cells sorted from blood, taken in a trial of the OX40 agonist ivuxolimab. The receptors were gathered from an adult with an advanced solid tumor such as melanoma, head and neck, liver or kidney cancer.

CDR3 bases: TGTGCCAGCAGTCCAGGGGACCTTCAGCCCCAGCATTTT. Its protein product is CASSPGDLQPQHF. V gene TRBV6-5 combines with J gene TRBJ1-5; possibly TRBD1 for D (6 bases). Trimming shortened V by 5 bases and J by 6 bases, and 11 bases separated the two germline ends. This CDR3 comprises 13 residues. The V gene's germline CDR1 is MNHEY and CDR2 SVGAGI.

The chain is built from TRBV9 and TRBJ1-4; 8 nucleotides line up with TRBD1. Germline V gene lookup returns CDR1 SGDLS and CDR2 YYNGEE. CDR3 length equals 17 residues. Unmatched junction bases numbered 7, after V lost 0 bases and J lost 3 bases. The CDR3 here is CASSVGQGWGPNEKLFF. The CDR3 DNA follows: TGTGCCAGCAGCGTAGGACAGGGGTGGGGGCCTAATGAAAAACTGTTTTTT.

This clone has a handful of counts. This chain joins TRBV2 and TRBJ2-1; 7 bases align to TRBD1. Germline-derived CDR1 and CDR2 are SNHLY and FYNNEI. The V and J ends lost 7 bases and 10 bases, in that order; junction bases with no gene match: 10. The CDR3 is 13 residues long. The DNA for the CDR3 is TGTGCCAGCATCCTCCTGGACAGGAGCGAGCAGTTCTTC. Protein: CASILLDRSEQFF.

The V call is TRBV7-9, the J call TRBJ2-2; no clear D gene. Trimming stripped 4 bases from V and 0 bases from J, with 0 bases between. The CDR3 covers 12 residues. Germline V gene lookup returns CDR1 SEHNR and CDR2 FQNEAQ (reference sequence). This CDR3 is CASSSNTGELFF. The CDR3 nucleotides read TGTGCCAGCAGCTCGAACACCGGGGAGCTGTTTTTT.

The chain links TRBV5-1 to TRBJ2-1, with D possibly matching TRBD2 (6 bases). This CDR3 is 15 amino acids long. CDR1 is SGHRS and CDR2 is YFSETQ in the germline V gene. The V and J ends lost 0 bases and 5 bases respectively, with 12 bases between them. CDR3 sequence (DNA): TGCGCCAGCAGCTTGGGGGGAGGCGGAGACAATGAGCAGTTCTTC. Amino acids: CASSLGGGGDNEQFF. The full variable domain, rest sourced from reference TRBV5-1 and TRBJ2-1, is KAGVTQTPRYLIKTRGQQVTLSCSPISGHRSVSWYQQTPGQGLQFLFEYFSETQRNKGNFPGRFSGRQFSNSRSEMNVSTLELGDSALYLCASSLGGGGDNEQFFGPGTRLTVL.

This clone was counted between two and nine times. The chain employs TRBV5-1 and TRBJ1-5; D perhaps matches TRBD1 (5 bases). V was shortened by 4 bases and J by 5 bases, with 13 bases between the two germline ends. Germline V gene data show CDR1 as SGHRS and CDR2 as YFSETQ. This CDR3 region has 14 residues. CDR3 bases: TGCGCCAGCAGCGACGGGACGGGCGATCAGCCCCAGCATTTT. It translates to CASSDGTGDQPQHF. Together with reference TRBV5-1 and TRBJ1-5, the CDR3 gives the full variable domain: KAGVTQTPRYLIKTRGQQVTLSCSPISGHRSVSWYQQTPGQGLQFLFEYFSETQRNKGNFPGRFSGRQFSNSRSEMNVSTLELGDSALYLCASSDGTGDQPQHFGDGTRLSIL.

The chain links TRBV7-2 to TRBJ2-7; 9 nucleotides agree with TRBD1. Trimming removed 5 bases from V and 4 bases from J; junction bases left unmatched: 6. Germline V gene data show CDR1 as SGHTA and CDR2 as FQGNSA. This CDR3 comprises 14 residues. As DNA, the CDR3 is TGTGCCAGCAGCACCCAACAGGGGGCTTACGAGCAGTACTTC. Translated, it gives CASSTQQGAYEQYF.

This chain connects TRBV19 to TRBJ1-1; no clear D. CDR3 size: 15 residues. Germline V CDR1 and CDR2: LNHDA, SQIVND (reference sequence). Trimming removed 3 bases at V and 3 bases at J, with 14 bases between. Written as DNA, the CDR3 is TGTGCCAGTAGTATCCAGCCGGGTTTGGACACTGAAGCTTTCTTT. Residues: CASSIQPGLDTEAFF.

The rearrangement links TRBV30 to TRBJ1-5; 9 bases match TRBD1. Germline V lookup: CDR1 GTSNPN, CDR2 SVGIG (reference sequence). V lost 1 base, J lost 7 bases, and 5 bases stayed unmatched. The CDR3 has 14 amino acids. DNA of the CDR3: TGTGCCTGGAGTGGGGGGACAGGGTGGCAGCCCCAGCATTTT. It is translated as CAWSGGTGWQPQHF.

The V gene is TRBV5-4, the J gene TRBJ2-7; D is ambiguous. The CDR3 has 14 residues. The ends were cut back, 4 bases at V and 7 bases at J, with 18 bases in the middle. Per the germline V gene, CDR1 is SGHNT and CDR2 is YYREEE (reference sequence). In nucleotides, the CDR3 is TGTGCCAGCAGCCTGGGCACCGACCTCGGAGAGCAGTACTTC. It encodes CASSLGTDLGEQYF.

The gene calls are TRBV10-3 and TRBJ1-5; TRBD1 is a possible D gene (6 bases). Trimming cost V 4 bases and J 0 bases, with 13 bases left between them. The CDR3 covers 16 residues. Germline assignment: CDR1 ENHRY and CDR2 SYGVKD. CDR3 sequence reads: CAISGTGRDSNQPQHF. The CDR3, as DNA: TGTGCCATCAGTGGAACAGGGCGGGATAGCAATCAGCCCCAGCATTTT.

This clone was counted a few times. The chain carries TRBV5-1 and TRBJ2-3; TRBD1 matches 7 bases. CDR1 SGHRS and CDR2 YFSETQ come from the germline V gene. This CDR3 has 16 residues. Trimming took 0 bases from V and 6 from J; bases not matched to a gene: 10. CDR3 region: CASSLAPGQREDTQYF. The CDR3 nucleotides read TGCGCCAGCAGCTTGGCCCCGGGACAGCGAGAGGATACGCAGTATTTT.

The V call is TRBV15, the J call TRBJ1-5, with 7 bases identical to TRBD1. J was trimmed by 5 bases and V by 3 bases; bases with no gene match: 7. Germline CDR1 LNHNV, CDR2 YYDKDF (reference sequence). The length of the CDR3 is 15 residues. The CDR3 protein is CATSRGEQGYQPQHF. The CDR3 bases are TGTGCCACCAGCAGGGGGGAACAGGGGTATCAGCCCCAGCATTTT.

The chain is built from TRBV19 and TRBJ2-7; 8 bases agree with TRBD1. Germline assignment: CDR1 LNHDA and CDR2 SQIVND (reference sequence). The CDR3 covers 14 residues. Trimming removed 4 bases from V and 8 bases from J; junction bases left unmatched: 10. The CDR3 sequence is CASSTPGQDSKQYF. The CDR3 coding sequence is TGTGCCAGTAGTACACCGGGACAGGATAGCAAGCAGTACTTC.